This TCR beta chain was obtained from a study of cytomegalovirus exposure and HLA in healthy donors. Across the study: Earlier findings included some 120 million unique TCR beta sequences obtained from some 180 million T cells.

Both 60 Vbeta primers and 13 Jbeta primers went into the PCR. Produced via immunoSEQ multiplex PCR; TCRdb's table is partial and in-frame only. The sample data list approximately 100,000 clones. Germline CDR1 reads SGHAT; CDR2 reads FQNNGV. This CDR3 comprises 16 residues. Trimming cost V 4 bases and J 2 bases, with 15 bases left between them. This clonotype was sampled from a man aged 40-49 years in good health and CMV-seronegative. Sequenced sample: PBMCs. The gene calls are TRBV11-2 and TRBJ2-1; D might be TRBD1 (5 bases). The CDR3 loop is CASSSGLGVAYNEQFF. DNA for the CDR3: TGTGCCAGCAGCTCAGGCCTAGGGGTAGCCTACAATGAGCAGTTCTTC.